The 10 T cell receptor beta chains below come from one sample, sequenced in a study of cytomegalovirus exposure and HLA in healthy donors. It was with 60 Vbeta and 13 Jbeta primers that the PCR ran. Measured with immunoSEQ multiplex PCR; TCRdb has only the in-frame clones, and not every one. The profile shows 65,000 to 75,000 clones, 74% of them singletons. Sequenced input: PBMCs. These receptors all stem from a woman aged 60 to 75 in good health and CMV-seropositive.

The chain uses TRBV28 and TRBJ1-2; 8 bases line up with TRBD1. This CDR3 has 14 amino acids. With V trimmed by 6 bases and J by 4 bases, 7 bases remained unmatched. CDR1 MDHEN and CDR2 SYDVKM come from the germline V gene. This CDR3 is CASREQGEIYGYTF. CDR3 nucleotide sequence: TGTGCCAGCAGGGAACAGGGGGAAATCTATGGCTACACCTTC.

The chain joins TRBV2 to TRBJ2-1; TRBD2 matches at 10 bases. The CDR3 is made up of 16 amino acids. CDR1 and CDR2 from the germline V gene are SNHLY and FYNNEI. With V trimmed by 5 bases and J by 8 bases, 12 bases remained unmatched. The CDR3, as DNA: TGTGCCAGCAGTCCATTCCCTAGCGGGGGTCGGGATGAGCAGTTCTTC. Translating it yields CASSPFPSGGRDEQFF.

V gene TRBV21-1 combines with J gene TRBJ2-1; the DNA was not compared with TRBD2, the D call given in the table. TRBV21-1 is shown as a pseudogene. The length of the CDR3 is 17 residues. Here the CDR3 reads CASSNHLAATSYNEQFF. DNA of the CDR3: TGTGCCAGCAGCAACCATCTAGCGGCAACCTCCTACAATGAGCAGTTCTTC.

This chain links TRBV19 with TRBJ1-1; D possibly corresponds to TRBD1 (6 bases). The ends were cut back, 7 bases at V and 0 bases at J, with 12 bases in the middle. This CDR3 spans 14 amino acids. The germline V gene encodes CDR1 LNHDA and CDR2 SQIVND (reference sequence). This chain's CDR3 is CASTLGQLNTEAFF. The CDR3, as DNA: TGTGCCAGTACCTTGGGACAACTGAACACTGAAGCTTTCTTT. Complete variable domain (other parts from reference TRBV19 and TRBJ1-1): DGGITQSPKYLFRKEGQNVTLSCEQNLNHDAMYWYRQDPGQGLRLIYYSQIVNDFQKGDIAEGYSVSREKKESFPLTVTSAQKNPTAFYLCASTLGQLNTEAFFGQGTRLTVV.

This clone appeared once. The rearrangement joins TRBV6-6 to TRBJ2-3; TRBD1 agrees at 8 bases. Per germline, CDR1 MNHNY and CDR2 SVGAGI (reference sequence). The CDR3 has 16 residues. With 6 bases clipped from V and 3 bases from J, the junction kept 11 bases outside the gene matches. The CDR3 loop reads CASRTVDRVGTDTQYF. The CDR3 region has the DNA TGTGCCAGCAGAACCGTGGACAGGGTGGGTACAGATACGCAGTATTTT.

This clone was seen many times. This chain links TRBV27 with TRBJ1-1, with D uncertain. The CDR3 consists of 14 residues. The V end lost 8 bases, the J end lost 1 base, and 14 bases lay between the germline ends. Germline assignment: CDR1 MNHEY and CDR2 SMNVEV (reference sequence). The CDR3: CASRPFQANTEAFF. The CDR3 region has the DNA TGTGCCAGCCGCCCCTTTCAGGCGAACACTGAAGCTTTCTTT.

This chain connects TRBV5-6 to TRBJ2-4; the D is unclear. Germline-derived CDR1 and CDR2 are SGHDT and YYEEEE. Trimming shortened V by 0 bases and J by 2 bases, and 9 bases separated the two germline ends. CDR3 size: 15 residues. The CDR3 reads CASSLAGLSKNIQYF. CDR3 in DNA: TGTGCCAGCAGCTTGGCGGGTCTTTCCAAAAACATTCAGTACTTC.

V usage is TRBV19 and J usage is TRBJ1-5, with 7 bases identical to TRBD1. Looked up from germline, CDR1 is LNHDA and CDR2 is SQIVND (reference sequence). The CDR3 totals 14 residues. J was trimmed by 4 bases and V by 6 bases; bases with no gene match: 6. CDR3 in DNA: TGTGCCAGTAGGGAGACAGGGTTAAATCAGCCCCAGCATTTT. Translated, it gives CASRETGLNQPQHF.

This chain uses TRBV6-6 with TRBJ1-1, with D tentatively TRBD1 (6 bases). The length of the CDR3 is 14 residues. Germline assignment: CDR1 MNHNY and CDR2 SVGAGI (reference sequence). Trimming stripped 0 bases from V and 4 bases from J, with 9 bases between. The CDR3 loop is CASSYSRGATEAFF. CDR3 nucleotides: TGTGCCAGCAGTTACTCACGGGGGGCCACTGAAGCTTTCTTT.

This clone has only a few counts. The chain's CDR3 is CASRPGVGQPQHF. CDR3 DNA sequence: TGTGCCAGCAGGCCCGGGGTAGGTCAGCCCCAGCATTTT. This sequence joins TRBV6-5 and TRBJ1-5; no firm D call. Trimming left V 6 bases short and J 6 bases short, with 12 bases between. This CDR3 spans 13 amino acids. Germline-derived CDR1 and CDR2 are MNHEY and SVGAGI.